This T cell receptor (beta chain) derives from a study of blood T cell repertoires in COVID-19. In the authors' methods: Amplifying reference gene primers gave estimates of nucleated cell counts. Repertoires were generated with immunoSEQ multiplex PCR, while TCRdb's copy carries only in-frame clones and drops some. The DNA gave D and trimming, while V, J and clone size come from that table. The profile shows 260,000 or so clones, about four fifths of them singletons. The CDR3 length is 15 residues. Germline V gene sequence: CDR1 SGDLS, CDR2 YYNGEE. Germline trimming cut 0 bases from V and 10 bases from J; bases unmatched to any gene: 11.

Sequencing used PBMCs or T cells enriched from blood (not recorded which). The chain joins TRBV9 to TRBJ1-1; 8 nucleotides line up with TRBD1. The clonotype comes from a woman aged 40 to 55 who had been exposed to COVID-19. The CDR3 reads CASSVASEQGEGAFF. CDR3 nucleotide sequence: TGTGCCAGCAGCGTAGCTTCCGAACAGGGGGAAGGAGCTTTCTTT. Full variable domain (rest looked up from reference TRBV9 and TRBJ1-1): DSGVTQTPKHLITATGQRVTLRCSPRSGDLSVYWYQQSLDQGLQFLIQYYNGEERAKGNILERFSAQQFPDLHSELNLSSLELGDSALYFCASSVASEQGEGAFFGQGTRLTVV.